This entry features one T cell receptor (beta chain) sequence. Its antigen is undetermined. This sample also contains other DNA sequences that code for the same CDR3. PCR employed 60 Vbeta and 13 Jbeta primers. The repertoire was sequenced with immunoSEQ multiplex PCR; TCRdb's copy has only in-frame clones and lacks some. The sample includes more than 95,000 clones, around two thirds of them seen just once. This specimen belongs to a study of cytomegalovirus exposure and HLA in healthy donors. General study findings and limits: Equally common other TCR beta chains were less clonally expanded than HLA-associated ones, a later analysis found.

These donors counted as nominally healthy when sampled, but unrecorded immune exposures were likely. Trimming took 1 base from V and 3 from J, leaving 4 bases between them. The germline gives CDR1 SEHNR, CDR2 FQNEAQ (reference sequence). This CDR3 contains 12 residues. The receptor was derived from a woman in her thirties or forties in good health and CMV-seropositive. This chain uses TRBV7-9 with TRBJ2-7, with D hard to call. Material: PBMCs. The CDR3 here is CASSLVSYEQYF. For the CDR3, the DNA is TGTGCCAGCAGCTTAGTGAGCTACGAGCAGTACTTC.